This entry lists 30 T cell receptor beta chains sequenced from one sample in a study of early T cells in non-severe SARS-CoV-2 infection. TCRdb independently ran MiXCR on the 5' RACE reads; one entry per CDR3 protein. The sample holds roughly 40,000 distinct CDR3 sequences, 5.5% to 6.5% seen once. The sequenced material came from whole blood. The source of these receptors is an adult who was a healthcare worker with PCR-confirmed SARS-CoV-2 infection or an uninfected control (not recorded which).

V and J are TRBV7-2 and TRBJ2-2, with D unresolved. This CDR3 is built from 16 residues. Between the trimmed V and J ends, which lost 2 bases and 0 bases, there was a span of 10 bases. Germline V gene sequence: CDR1 SGHTA, CDR2 FQGNSA. This chain's CDR3 is CASSLPAWTNTGELFF. The CDR3 region has the DNA TGTGCCAGCAGCTTACCGGCCTGGACGAACACCGGGGAGCTGTTTTTT.

This clonotype was found many times. The rearrangement joins TRBV7-9 to TRBJ2-3, with a tentative D call TRBD1 (6 bases). The CDR3 runs 15 residues. Germline CDR1 and CDR2: SEHNR and FQNEAQ (reference sequence). The ends were cut back, 2 bases at V and 2 bases at J, with 11 bases in the middle. The CDR3 protein is CASSLQGGDTDTQYF. The CDR3 region has the DNA TGTGCCAGCAGCTTACAAGGGGGTGACACAGATACGCAGTATTTT.

This clonotype was found many times. The chain links TRBV7-3 to TRBJ1-1, with D possibly TRBD1 on 5 matching bases. In germline, CDR1 is SGHTA, CDR2 FQGTGA. The CDR3 covers 15 residues. Trimming left V 0 bases short and J 2 bases short, with 10 bases between. CDR3 protein: CASSLTGGTNTEAFF. Here the CDR3 DNA reads TGTGCCAGCAGCTTAACCGGGGGTACTAACACTGAAGCTTTCTTT. Using reference TRBV7-3 and TRBJ1-1 for the parts outside the CDR3, the full variable domain is GAGVSQTPSNKVTEKGKYVELRCDPISGHTALYWYRQSLGQGPEFLIYFQGTGAADDSGLPNDRFFAVRPEGSVSTLKIQRTERGDSAVYLCASSLTGGTNTEAFFGQGTRLTVV.

This clonotype was seen many times. The gene calls are TRBV6-1 and TRBJ2-7, with a tentative D call TRBD2 (5 bases). Between the trimmed V and J ends, which lost 8 bases and 6 bases, there was a span of 11 bases. This CDR3 is built from 11 residues. From germline, CDR1 is MNHNS and CDR2 SASEGT. In DNA form, the CDR3 reads TGTGCCAGCCTGGAAGGAGGCGAGCAGTACTTC. Translating it yields CASLEGGEQYF.

The gene calls are TRBV12-3 or TRBV12-4 and TRBJ2-3, with D unclear. The CDR3 is 14 amino acids. The germline V and J ends were trimmed by 3 bases and 1 base, with 8 bases remaining between them. The CDR3 spells CASSFVSRTDTQYF. CDR3 sequence (DNA): TGTGCCAGCAGTTTCGTCAGCCGCACAGATACGCAGTATTTT.

This clonotype was seen ten or more times. The chain combines TRBV4-3 with TRBJ1-6, with D perhaps TRBD1 (6 bases). V gave up 0 bases and J gave up 8 bases, with 14 bases separating them. This CDR3 spans 16 amino acids. Germline CDR1 reads LGHNA; CDR2 reads YSLEER. The CDR3: CASSQEAGGTYSPLHF. The CDR3 DNA is TGCGCCAGCAGCCAAGAGGCCGGGGGCACCTATTCACCCCTCCACTTT.

This clonotype showed up many times. This rearrangement joins TRBV7-2 to TRBJ1-2, with 8 bases lining up with TRBD1. Losses at the gene ends were 1 base for V and 0 bases for J; bases not matched to a gene: 4. The CDR3 totals 16 residues. Germline V gene lookup returns CDR1 SGHTA and CDR2 FQGNSA. CDR3 region: CASSLETGAANYGYTF. CDR3 DNA: TGTGCCAGCAGCTTAGAGACAGGGGCTGCTAACTATGGCTACACCTTC.

This clonotype has at least ten counts. The chain has TRBV2 and TRBJ2-3, with D hard to call. The CDR3 sequence is 13 residues long. V was shortened by 4 bases and J by 0 bases, with 5 bases between the two germline ends. The germline CDR1 and CDR2 sequences are SNHLY and FYNNEI. The CDR3 nucleotides are TGTGCCAGCAGTGGTCCTAGCACAGATACGCAGTATTTT. Translated: CASSGPSTDTQYF.

This clonotype was recorded many times. The rearrangement uses TRBV15 and TRBJ2-5; D is unclear. V shed 1 base and J shed 5 bases, with 14 bases lying between them. The CDR3 sequence is 15 residues long. CDR1 is LNHNV, CDR2 YYDKDF, per germline (reference sequence). CDR3 amino acids: CATSRGVEPRETQYF. The CDR3 bases are TGTGCCACCAGCAGAGGAGTAGAACCGAGGGAGACCCAGTACTTC. Complete variable domain (other parts from reference TRBV15 and TRBJ2-5): DAMVIQNPRYQVTQFGKPVTLSCSQTLNHNVMYWYQQKSSQAPKLLFHYYDKDFNNEADTPDNFQSRRPNTSFCFLDIRSPGLGDTAMYLCATSRGVEPRETQYFGPGTRLLVL.

This clonotype was seen ten or more times. The rearrangement joins TRBV30 to TRBJ1-1; D ambiguous. Trimming removed 0 bases at V and 10 bases at J, with 12 bases between. Germline V lookup: CDR1 GTSNPN, CDR2 SVGIG (reference sequence). The CDR3 contains 12 residues. The CDR3 coding sequence is TGTGCCTGGAGTGTATCGGGCACAACAGCTTTCTTT. Amino acid sequence: CAWSVSGTTAFF.

This clonotype appeared many times. J is TRBJ1-2 and V is TRBV5-5; TRBD1 is a possible D gene (5 bases). The CDR3 covers 13 residues. Trimming cost V 0 bases and J 5 bases, with 8 bases left between them. CDR1 is SGHKS, CDR2 YYEKEE, per germline (reference sequence). The DNA for the CDR3 is TGTGCCAGCAGCTTGGAGGGGAAGTATGGCTACACCTTC. It specifies CASSLEGKYGYTF.

The chain employs TRBV20-1 and TRBJ2-2, with TRBD1 identical over 10 bases. The CDR3 loop spans 15 amino acids. Germline V lookup: CDR1 DFQATT, CDR2 SNEGSKA (reference sequence). V shed 4 bases, J shed 4 bases, and the junction held 6 bases outside the gene matches. In DNA form, the CDR3 reads TGCAGTGCTACCACCGGGACAGGGGTCACCGGGGAGCTGTTTTTT. This encodes CSATTGTGVTGELFF.

This clonotype was seen more than once but under ten times. J is TRBJ1-2 and V is TRBV5-4; TRBD1 aligns across 7 bases. The CDR3 contains 14 residues. J was trimmed by 8 bases and V by 4 bases; bases with no gene match: 11. From germline, CDR1 is SGHNT and CDR2 YYREEE (reference sequence). CDR3 protein: CASSRNRQGGGYTF. In DNA form, the CDR3 reads TGTGCCAGCAGCCGGAACCGACAGGGAGGAGGCTACACCTTC. The full variable domain, rest sourced from reference TRBV5-4 and TRBJ1-2, is ETGVTQSPTHLIKTRGQQVTLRCSSQSGHNTVSWYQQALGQGPQFIFQYYREEENGRGNFPPRFSGLQFPNYSSELNVNALELDDSALYLCASSRNRQGGGYTFGSGTRLTVV.

Only a few counts were recorded for this clonotype. This chain connects TRBV6-1 to TRBJ2-7; 12 bases are a match to TRBD2. Germline lookup yields CDR1 MNHNS and CDR2 SASEGT. The CDR3 totals 16 residues. The V gene end was trimmed by 6 bases and the J gene end by 4 bases; junction bases not matched to a gene: 10. In nucleotides, the CDR3 is TGTGCCAGCAGAGCACGGACTAGCGGGGTAGGTTACGAGCAGTACTTC. Protein sequence: CASRARTSGVGYEQYF.

V is TRBV27 and J is TRBJ2-1; D tentatively fits TRBD1 or TRBD2 (5 bases each). There are 12 residues in the CDR3. V lost 7 bases and J lost 7, with 11 bases in between. Per germline, CDR1 MNHEY and CDR2 SMNVEV (reference sequence). CDR3 region: CASTGADNEQFF. The CDR3 coding sequence is TGTGCCAGCACCGGGGCAGATAATGAGCAGTTCTTC.

This clonotype appeared many times. The chain carries TRBV10-2 and TRBJ2-7; perhaps D is TRBD1 or TRBD2 (5 bases each). The germline V gene has CDR1 WSHSY and CDR2 SAAADI. The CDR3 is 13 residues long. Trimming stripped 6 bases from V and 1 base from J, with 10 bases between. The CDR3 DNA is TGCGCCAGCAGCCGGGACGGTTCCTACGAGCAGTACTTC. Its protein product is CASSRDGSYEQYF.

In this sample, this clonotype turned up a few times. The V call is TRBV2, the J call TRBJ2-3; TRBD2 matches 15 bases. The CDR3 has 17 residues. Germline assignment: CDR1 SNHLY and CDR2 FYNNEI. V lost 7 bases and J lost 1; bases outside the gene matches: 6. The CDR3 nucleotides read TGTGCCAGCAATCCGGGACTAGCGGGGGGTGGCACAGATACGCAGTATTTT. Amino acids: CASNPGLAGGGTDTQYF.

Ten or more counts support this clonotype. The rearrangement links TRBV7-8 to TRBJ1-1; D gene unclear. Germline V CDR1 and CDR2: SGHVS, FQNEAQ. This CDR3 is built from 12 residues. Trimming pared 0 bases from V and 7 bases from J, leaving 6 bases between. CDR3 in amino acids: CASSLAQYEAFF. The CDR3 DNA reads as TGTGCCAGCAGCTTAGCTCAGTATGAAGCTTTCTTT.

This clonotype was observed many times. The V gene is TRBV18, the J gene TRBJ1-4, with D possibly matching TRBD1 (6 bases). Germline V lookup: CDR1 KGHSH, CDR2 LQKENI. The CDR3 has 14 amino acids. V lost 4 bases and J 4 bases, leaving 10 bases between the germline ends. This CDR3 reads CASSRDTYNEKLFF. CDR3 coding DNA: TGTGCCAGCTCACGGGACACCTATAATGAAAAACTGTTTTTT.

V usage is TRBV5-6 and J usage is TRBJ1-5; 8 nucleotides align to TRBD1. Trimming took 1 base from V and 0 from J; bases not matched to a gene: 3. Germline CDR1 reads SGHDT; CDR2 reads YYEEEE. The CDR3 consists of 16 residues. The CDR3 DNA reads as TGTGCCAGCAGCTTGTCCGGGACAGGTAGCAATCAGCCCCAGCATTTT. Protein: CASSLSGTGSNQPQHF.

This clonotype was seen a few times. The CDR3 DNA follows: TGCAGTGCTAGAGATGCAGGGGCGGGCACAGATACGCAGTATTTT. This translates into CSARDAGAGTDTQYF. The V gene is TRBV20-1, the J gene TRBJ2-3; a weak D match, TRBD1 (6 bases). V shed 0 bases and J shed 1 base, with 11 bases lying between them. Germline lookup yields CDR1 DFQATT and CDR2 SNEGSKA (reference sequence). The CDR3 is made up of 15 amino acids.

This clonotype has a handful of counts. This chain connects TRBV12-3 or TRBV12-4 to TRBJ2-1, with TRBD2 matching 8 bases. The CDR3 is 17 residues long. V shed 3 bases, J shed 0 bases, and the junction held 7 bases outside the gene matches. CDR3 DNA: TGTGCCAGCAGTTTCGCGGGGGGCAGTAACTCCTACAATGAGCAGTTCTTC. It encodes CASSFAGGSNSYNEQFF.

This chain joins TRBV7-2 and TRBJ1-1; D uncertain. Trimming removed 1 base at V and 2 bases at J, with 11 bases between. CDR1 SGHTA and CDR2 FQGNSA come from the germline V gene. This CDR3 region has 15 residues. The CDR3 region is CASSLVTVGNTEAFF. In DNA, the CDR3 is TGTGCCAGCAGCTTAGTTACTGTCGGTAACACTGAAGCTTTCTTT. The complete variable domain, with remaining parts taken from reference TRBV7-2 and TRBJ1-1, reads GAGVSQSPSNKVTEKGKDVELRCDPISGHTALYWYRQSLGQGLEFLIYFQGNSAPDKSGLPSDRFSAERTGGSVSTLTIQRTQQEDSAVYLCASSLVTVGNTEAFFGQGTRLTVV.

The chain uses TRBV29-1 and TRBJ2-7, with D uncertain. The CDR3 spans 12 residues. Trimming took off 7 bases at V and 2 bases at J, with 12 bases between the two ends. CDR1 SQVTM and CDR2 ANQGSEA come from the germline V gene. CDR3 coding DNA: TGCAGCGCTAATCTCGGTCCCTACGAGCAGTACTTC. Translated: CSANLGPYEQYF.

A word on this clonotype: A much bigger clone sits one base away, suggesting this may be a read error. This chain connects TRBV6-1 to TRBJ2-7; D uncertain. This CDR3 is 15 amino acids long. Germline assignment: CDR1 MNHNS and CDR2 SASEGT. The DNA of the CDR3 is TGTGCCAGCAGTGAAGCGCCCGACCGCTCCTACGAGCGGTACTTC. Translation: CASSEAPDRSYERYF.

This clonotype was observed many times. This sequence joins TRBV29-1 and TRBJ2-5; 9 nucleotides match TRBD1. Germline V gene lookup returns CDR1 SQVTM and CDR2 ANQGSEA. The CDR3 length is 13 residues. The junction had 7 bases not matched to a gene; V was cut back by 6 bases and J by 5 bases. CDR3 sequence (DNA): TGCAGCGTCCACAGGGGGCTTGGTGAGACCCAGTACTTC. This encodes CSVHRGLGETQYF.

This clonotype was counted many times. The chain is built from TRBV21-1 and TRBJ2-7; the D segment call TRBD1 is taken from the table without a DNA check. TRBV21-1 is termed a pseudogene. This CDR3 is 15 amino acids long. The CDR3 coding sequence is TGTGCCAGCAGCAAAGTATCCGGGACAGCCTACGAGCAGTACTTC. The encoded protein is CASSKVSGTAYEQYF.

The J gene is TRBJ2-1, the V gene TRBV5-6; the D gene is possibly TRBD1 (5 bases). The V and J ends lost 0 bases and 5 bases respectively, with 12 bases between them. CDR3 length equals 15 residues. Germline assignment: CDR1 SGHDT and CDR2 YYEEEE. CDR3 in amino acids: CASSLGGRPNNEQFF. CDR3 nucleotides: TGTGCCAGCAGCTTGGGGGGCAGGCCCAACAATGAGCAGTTCTTC.

This clonotype has just a few counts. The CDR3 DNA follows: TGTGCCAGCAGTTTACCGGACAAGGGCAACGAAAAACTGTTTTTT. Its translation is CASSLPDKGNEKLFF. V gene TRBV28 combines with J gene TRBJ1-4; the D gene is possibly TRBD1 (5 bases). The CDR3 spans 15 residues. The V gene's germline CDR1 is MDHEN and CDR2 SYDVKM. V lost 2 bases and J 8 bases, leaving 15 bases between the germline ends.

This clonotype was observed at least ten times. The chain uses TRBV11-2 and TRBJ1-2, with TRBD1 matching over 8 bases. The CDR3 totals 15 residues. V dropped 5 bases and J dropped 8; count of bases not matched to a gene: 13. Germline CDR1 SGHAT, CDR2 FQNNGV. CDR3: CASSERQGSLEGYTF. The DNA for the CDR3 is TGTGCCAGCAGCGAGCGACAGGGGAGTCTCGAAGGCTACACCTTC. The full variable domain, its missing parts supplied by reference TRBV11-2 and TRBJ1-2, is EAGVAQSPRYKIIEKRQSVAFWCNPISGHATLYWYQQILGQGPKLLIQFQNNGVVDDSQLPKDRFSAERLKGVDSTLKIQPAKLEDSAVYLCASSERQGSLEGYTFGSGTRLTVV.